These T cell receptor beta chains were read from a single sample in a study of blood T cells in healthy people across ages. MiXCR was run by TCRdb on the 5' RACE reads, yielding one entry per CDR3 protein. Of over 1,500,000 distinct CDR3 sequences in the sample, 35% to 50% were seen once. The sequenced material came from blood. The receptors here all came from a human donor in good health. CDR3s include the opening cysteine and the closing phenylalanine or tryptophan. D genes are given only for firm matches. Clone size is stated in some rows and not others, as once, few, many or a class when expanded.

CDR3 length: 15; V gene: TRBV4-3; clone size: NA; D gene: NA; J gene: TRBJ1-1; CDR3 protein: CASSQDGEPNTEAFF; CDR3 DNA: TGCGCCAGCAGCCAAGATGGCGAACCGAACACTGAAGCTTTCTTT
CDR3 length: 15; V gene: TRBV4-3; clone size: few; D gene: NA; J gene: TRBJ2-3; CDR3 protein: CASSLQVSGTDTQYF; CDR3 DNA: TGCGCCAGCAGCCTACAGGTGAGCGGCACAGATACGCAGTATTTT
CDR3 length: 13; V gene: TRBV5-5; clone size: NA; D gene: NA; J gene: TRBJ2-7; CDR3 protein: CVSSSGAIYEQYF; CDR3 DNA: TGTGTCAGCAGCTCAGGGGCCATATACGAGCAGTACTTC
CDR3 length: 17; V gene: TRBV13; clone size: NA; D gene: NA; J gene: TRBJ2-6; CDR3 protein: CASSSQGYVSGANVLTF; CDR3 DNA: TGTGCCAGCAGCTCACAGGGATACGTCTCTGGGGCCAACGTCCTGACTTTC
CDR3 length: 15; V gene: TRBV4-2; clone size: few; D gene: TRBD2; J gene: TRBJ2-7; CDR3 protein: CASSQVKRGYYEQYF; CDR3 DNA: TGTGCCAGCAGCCAAGTGAAGCGGGGATACTACGAGCAGTACTTC
CDR3 length: 12; V gene: TRBV10-2; clone size: NA; D gene: NA; J gene: TRBJ2-7; CDR3 protein: CAISRQKWGQYF; CDR3 DNA: TGCGCCATCTCCCGACAAAAGTGGGGGCAGTACTTC
CDR3 length: 18; V gene: TRBV7-2; clone size: few; D gene: TRBD1; J gene: TRBJ2-4; CDR3 protein: CASSLRQTGGIAKNIQYF; CDR3 DNA: TGTGCCAGCAGCTTACGCCAGACAGGGGGCATTGCCAAAAACATTCAGTACTTC
CDR3 length: 12; V gene: TRBV20-1; clone size: few; D gene: TRBD1; J gene: TRBJ2-1; CDR3 protein: CSASLRGREQFF; CDR3 DNA: TGCAGTGCTAGCCTCAGGGGGCGTGAGCAGTTCTTC
CDR3 length: 12; V gene: TRBV6-1; clone size: NA; D gene: TRBD1; J gene: TRBJ2-7; CDR3 protein: CAIGTGVHEQYF; CDR3 DNA: TGTGCCATCGGGACAGGGGTCCACGAGCAGTACTTC
CDR3 length: 17; V gene: TRBV5-1; clone size: NA; D gene: TRBD1; J gene: TRBJ2-3; CDR3 protein: CASSLAAGQGAADTQYF; CDR3 DNA: TGCGCCAGCAGCTTGGCGGCGGGACAGGGGGCGGCAGATACGCAGTATTTT
CDR3 length: 15; V gene: TRBV28; clone size: many; D gene: NA; J gene: TRBJ1-5; CDR3 protein: CASSLISEPNQPQHF; CDR3 DNA: TGTGCCAGCAGCCTTATAAGTGAACCCAATCAGCCCCAGCATTTT
CDR3 length: 15; V gene: TRBV3-1; clone size: NA; D gene: TRBD2; J gene: TRBJ2-3; CDR3 protein: CASSPIAGGTGTQYF; CDR3 DNA: TGTGCCAGCAGCCCTATAGCGGGGGGCACGGGTACGCAGTATTTT
CDR3 length: 17; V gene: TRBV6-5; clone size: NA; D gene: TRBD2; J gene: TRBJ2-3; CDR3 protein: CASSYSAPSGGGDTQYF; CDR3 DNA: TGTGCCAGCAGTTACTCGGCGCCTAGCGGGGGCGGAGATACGCAGTATTTT
CDR3 length: 16; V gene: TRBV9; clone size: NA; D gene: NA; J gene: TRBJ1-1; CDR3 protein: CASSVDGRWRNTEAFF; CDR3 DNA: TGTGCCAGCAGCGTAGACGGGCGGTGGAGGAACACTGAAGCTTTCTTT
CDR3 length: 15; V gene: TRBV6-2/TRBV6-3; clone size: NA; D gene: TRBD2; J gene: TRBJ2-5; CDR3 protein: CASRRGTSGTNEQYF; CDR3 DNA: TGTGCCAGCAGACGAGGGACTAGCGGGACGAATGAGCAGTACTTC
CDR3 length: 14; V gene: TRBV5-5; clone size: NA; D gene: NA; J gene: TRBJ2-7; CDR3 protein: CASSLVLSYYEQYF; CDR3 DNA: TGTGCCAGCAGCTTGGTTTTATCTTACTACGAGCAGTACTTC
CDR3 length: 17; V gene: TRBV28; clone size: NA; D gene: NA; J gene: TRBJ2-3; CDR3 protein: CASSVGGTEPARDTQYF; CDR3 DNA: TGTGCCAGCAGTGTAGGGGGGACGGAACCGGCGAGAGATACGCAGTATTTT
CDR3 length: 14; V gene: TRBV20-1; clone size: NA; D gene: NA; J gene: TRBJ2-3; CDR3 protein: CSAPGGGGADTQYF; CDR3 DNA: TGCAGTGCCCCTGGGGGAGGGGGGGCAGATACGCAGTATTTT
CDR3 length: 13; V gene: TRBV6-6; clone size: NA; D gene: NA; J gene: TRBJ2-5; CDR3 protein: CASSFMAEETQYF; CDR3 DNA: TGTGCCAGCAGTTTCATGGCGGAAGAGACCCAGTACTTC
CDR3 length: 17; V gene: TRBV27; clone size: many; D gene: TRBD2; J gene: TRBJ2-1; CDR3 protein: CASSSRTSGGPYNEQFF; CDR3 DNA: TGTGCCAGCAGTTCTAGGACTAGCGGGGGGCCCTACAATGAGCAGTTCTTC
CDR3 length: 13; V gene: TRBV20-1; clone size: NA; D gene: NA; J gene: TRBJ2-1; CDR3 protein: CSAQELAHNEQFF; CDR3 DNA: TGCAGTGCCCAGGAACTAGCCCACAATGAGCAGTTCTTC
CDR3 length: 14; V gene: TRBV6-2/TRBV6-3; clone size: NA; D gene: NA; J gene: TRBJ1-2; CDR3 protein: CAGSASEGSYGYTF; CDR3 DNA: TGTGCCGGCAGTGCCTCTGAGGGTTCCTATGGCTACACCTTC
CDR3 length: 14; V gene: TRBV7-2; clone size: many; D gene: NA; J gene: TRBJ2-1; CDR3 protein: CASSLRSSYNEQFF; CDR3 DNA: TGTGCCAGCAGCTTAAGAAGCTCCTACAATGAGCAGTTCTTC
CDR3 length: 15; V gene: TRBV20-1; clone size: few; D gene: TRBD1; J gene: TRBJ1-2; CDR3 protein: CSARVEPGQGEGYTF; CDR3 DNA: TGCAGTGCTAGAGTGGAACCGGGACAGGGGGAGGGCTACACCTTC
CDR3 length: 17; V gene: TRBV6-1; clone size: few; D gene: NA; J gene: TRBJ2-1; CDR3 protein: CASSVRNRYSSYNEQFF; CDR3 DNA: TGTGCCAGCAGTGTTCGGAACAGGTATAGCTCCTACAATGAGCAGTTCTTC
CDR3 length: 15; V gene: TRBV4-1; clone size: few; D gene: NA; J gene: TRBJ1-4; CDR3 protein: CASSQSLATNEKLFF; CDR3 DNA: TGCGCCAGCAGTCAATCCCTTGCAACTAATGAAAAACTGTTTTTT
CDR3 length: 13; V gene: TRBV29-1; clone size: few; D gene: NA; J gene: TRBJ2-7; CDR3 protein: CSVAGGISYEQYF; CDR3 DNA: TGCAGCGTTGCGGGTGGGATCTCATACGAGCAGTACTTC
CDR3 length: 15; V gene: TRBV7-9; clone size: NA; D gene: NA; J gene: TRBJ2-6; CDR3 protein: CASSFVGSGANVLTF; CDR3 DNA: TGTGCCAGCAGCTTCGTCGGCTCTGGGGCCAACGTCCTGACTTTC
CDR3 length: 15; V gene: TRBV5-1; clone size: NA; D gene: TRBD2; J gene: TRBJ2-1; CDR3 protein: CASSLVSGAYNEQFF; CDR3 DNA: TGCGCCAGCAGCTTGGTAAGCGGGGCCTACAATGAGCAGTTCTTC
CDR3 length: 14; V gene: TRBV7-2; clone size: NA; D gene: NA; J gene: TRBJ1-5; CDR3 protein: CASSLGGNGQPQHF; CDR3 DNA: TGTGCCAGCAGCTTGGGGGGGAACGGTCAGCCCCAGCATTTT
CDR3 length: 14; V gene: TRBV6-6; clone size: NA; D gene: NA; J gene: TRBJ1-2; CDR3 protein: CASSLQGPAYGYTF; CDR3 DNA: TGTGCCAGCAGCCTACAGGGTCCTGCCTATGGCTACACCTTC
CDR3 length: 14; V gene: TRBV7-2; clone size: few; D gene: TRBD1; J gene: TRBJ2-1; CDR3 protein: CASSFTGVVNEQFF; CDR3 DNA: TGTGCCAGCAGCTTCACAGGGGTTGTCAATGAGCAGTTCTTC
CDR3 length: 15; V gene: TRBV12-3/TRBV12-4; clone size: NA; D gene: TRBD1; J gene: TRBJ2-7; CDR3 protein: CASSFGTGVVYEQYF; CDR3 DNA: TGTGCCAGCAGTTTTGGGACAGGGGTCGTTTACGAGCAGTACTTC
CDR3 length: 14; V gene: TRBV20-1; clone size: few; D gene: NA; J gene: TRBJ1-2; CDR3 protein: CSAPRLYRDYGYTF; CDR3 DNA: TGCAGTGCCCCCCGACTCTACAGGGACTATGGCTACACCTTC
CDR3 length: 14; V gene: TRBV3-1; clone size: few; D gene: NA; J gene: TRBJ2-1; CDR3 protein: CASSQGVQRNEQFF; CDR3 DNA: TGTGCCAGCAGCCAAGGGGTACAGAGGAATGAGCAGTTCTTC
CDR3 length: 15; V gene: TRBV11-2; clone size: NA; D gene: NA; J gene: TRBJ2-5; CDR3 protein: CASSLIVVGGETQYF; CDR3 DNA: TGTGCCAGCAGCTTAATAGTGGTCGGGGGAGAGACCCAGTACTTC
CDR3 length: 22; V gene: TRBV4-1; clone size: few; D gene: NA; J gene: TRBJ2-1; CDR3 protein: CASSQGLVGGFLKNRSYNEQFF; CDR3 DNA: TGCGCCAGCAGCCAAGGGCTGGTAGGGGGTTTTCTTAAAAATCGCTCCTACAATGAGCAGTTCTTC
CDR3 length: 15; V gene: TRBV4-1; clone size: few; D gene: TRBD2; J gene: TRBJ2-5; CDR3 protein: CASSHTRGGLETQYF; CDR3 DNA: TGCGCCAGCAGCCATACGCGGGGGGGCCTTGAGACCCAGTACTTC
CDR3 length: 13; V gene: TRBV7-9; clone size: few; D gene: NA; J gene: TRBJ2-4; CDR3 protein: CASSLPPENIQYF; CDR3 DNA: TGTGCCAGCAGCTTACCCCCAGAAAACATTCAGTACTTC
CDR3 length: 17; V gene: TRBV7-2; clone size: NA; D gene: NA; J gene: TRBJ2-6; CDR3 protein: CASSLSHRYRGANVLTF; CDR3 DNA: TGTGCCAGCAGCTTAAGCCATCGGTACAGGGGGGCCAACGTCCTGACTTTC
CDR3 length: 13; V gene: TRBV6-6; clone size: NA; D gene: TRBD1; J gene: TRBJ1-2; CDR3 protein: CAAGQAPSYGYTF; CDR3 DNA: TGTGCCGCCGGACAGGCGCCTTCCTATGGCTACACCTTC
CDR3 length: 15; V gene: TRBV20-1; clone size: many; D gene: NA; J gene: TRBJ1-4; CDR3 protein: CSARVRHGINEKLFF; CDR3 DNA: TGCAGTGCTAGGGTCCGTCATGGCATTAATGAAAAACTGTTTTTT
CDR3 length: 15; V gene: TRBV20-1; clone size: few; D gene: NA; J gene: TRBJ1-4; CDR3 protein: CSATGWTASNEKLFF; CDR3 DNA: TGCAGTGCTACAGGCTGGACAGCGTCTAATGAAAAACTGTTTTTT
CDR3 length: 14; V gene: TRBV20-1; clone size: NA; D gene: NA; J gene: TRBJ1-2; CDR3 protein: CSARRAGSNYGYTF; CDR3 DNA: TGCAGTGCTAGAAGGGCAGGCTCTAACTATGGCTACACCTTC
CDR3 length: 14; V gene: TRBV7-2; clone size: NA; D gene: NA; J gene: TRBJ2-5; CDR3 protein: CASSWGLGQETQYF; CDR3 DNA: TGTGCCAGCAGCTGGGGGTTAGGACAAGAGACCCAGTACTTC
CDR3 length: 12; V gene: TRBV6-1; clone size: NA; D gene: NA; J gene: TRBJ1-2; CDR3 protein: CASMWTGYGHTF; CDR3 DNA: TGTGCCAGCATGTGGACTGGCTATGGCCACACCTTC
CDR3 length: 16; V gene: TRBV7-2; clone size: NA; D gene: NA; J gene: TRBJ1-4; CDR3 protein: CASSLDEEGHTEKLFF; CDR3 DNA: TGTGCCAGCAGCTTAGACGAGGAGGGGCACACCGAAAAACTGTTTTTT
CDR3 length: 14; V gene: TRBV18; clone size: NA; D gene: NA; J gene: TRBJ2-7; CDR3 protein: CASSPSLEGYEQYF; CDR3 DNA: TGTGCCAGCTCACCCAGCTTGGAGGGCTACGAGCAGTACTTC
CDR3 length: 12; V gene: TRBV5-6; clone size: NA; D gene: NA; J gene: TRBJ2-1; CDR3 protein: CASSQGDGEQFF; CDR3 DNA: TGTGCCAGCAGTCAGGGTGATGGTGAGCAGTTCTTC
CDR3 length: 14; V gene: TRBV5-8; clone size: NA; D gene: NA; J gene: TRBJ2-1; CDR3 protein: CASSSGDSYNEQFF; CDR3 DNA: TGTGCCAGTAGCTCGGGGGACTCCTACAATGAGCAGTTCTTC
CDR3 length: 18; V gene: TRBV7-9; clone size: NA; D gene: NA; J gene: TRBJ1-1; CDR3 protein: CASSLIGRGIRENTEAFF; CDR3 DNA: TGTGCCAGCAGCTTAATCGGACGGGGGATTAGGGAGAACACTGAAGCTTTCTTT